This entry concerns a single T cell receptor beta chain. No antigen is known for it. No per-base quality is available; no much larger clone lies one base away. High-throughput TCR beta sequencing profiled peripheral blood CD8+ and CD4+ T cells from healthy donors, Susac syndrome patients and multiple sclerosis patients. The multiple sclerosis controls were treatment-naive patients whose relapsing-remitting disease, either stable or active, fulfilled the revised McDonald criteria. Bulk CD8+ and CD4+ T cells were purified by magnetic negative isolation, while CD8+ TEMRA cells were enriched using FACS. Blood was collected in EDTA tubes and processed within 24 hours, with PBMCs isolated through density gradient centrifugation. PBMCs intended for TCR sequencing were cryopreserved in liquid nitrogen and were subsequently thawed in a 37 degrees C water bath. The sorted or isolated CD4+, CD8+ and CD8+ TEMRA cells had a purity of 90% or higher.

RNA was extracted using the RNeasy kit, and roughly 0.45 to 1 ug of the RNA was reverse transcribed with random hexamers. The immunoSEQ multiplex PCR assay, covering 54 Vbeta and 13 Jbeta segments, was used to amplify TCR beta CDR3 regions. Bias from PCR amplification was corrected by using a synthetic template baseline for primer optimization and for computational correction. From the authors' description of their analysis: Reads were annotated to V, D and J genes per IMGT and analyzed with immunoSEQ Analyzer, keeping only productive sequences. To calculate clonality, Shannon entropy was normalized by log2 of the number of productive unique sequences and then subtracted from one. For each patient and control, public and private clones were evaluated among the 100 most prevalent clones. A clone was defined as Susac-specific if it was absent from the healthy and MS cohorts, from about a thousand published viral clones and from other ImmuneACCESS disease sequences. TCRdb redid the processing of the public reads, applying fastp at Q25 and MiXCR, and retained in-frame beta chains. Records with the same CDR3 protein are collapsed into one entry carrying the most frequent genes and DNA. These V and J calls are TCRdb output, not the study's own analysis. The sample table records some 220,000 distinct CDR3 sequences; about 95% of these occur just once. 0.095% of the sample comes from the top ten.

This specimen comes from a study of CD8 T cells in Susac syndrome (dated by TCRdb to the late 2010s). Background on the whole study: Repertoire sequencing was used to test whether CD8+ T cell activation and differentiation in Susac syndrome was antigen driven. Study-level results and caveats: The study acknowledged that relatively few individuals were included in the TCR sequencing and HLA analysis.

The germline V end is reduced by 0 bases and the J end by 4 bases; junction bases left unmatched: 3. From the cysteine up to the phenylalanine, the CDR3 has a length of 16 residues. Here the CDR3 DNA is all that survives: 48 bases in frame from base 1. CDR1 SGHRS and CDR2 YFSETQ were looked up in the germline V gene. The V and J segments used are TRBV5-1 and TRBJ2-1, with 11 central nucleotides matching TRBD2. Sample: CD4+ T cells from PBMCs. This clonotype was sampled from a human donor with multiple sclerosis. The DNA sequence is TGCGCCAGCAGCTTGGAGGGACTAGCGGTGTACAATGAGCAGTTCTTC. This encodes CASSLEGLAVYNEQFF.